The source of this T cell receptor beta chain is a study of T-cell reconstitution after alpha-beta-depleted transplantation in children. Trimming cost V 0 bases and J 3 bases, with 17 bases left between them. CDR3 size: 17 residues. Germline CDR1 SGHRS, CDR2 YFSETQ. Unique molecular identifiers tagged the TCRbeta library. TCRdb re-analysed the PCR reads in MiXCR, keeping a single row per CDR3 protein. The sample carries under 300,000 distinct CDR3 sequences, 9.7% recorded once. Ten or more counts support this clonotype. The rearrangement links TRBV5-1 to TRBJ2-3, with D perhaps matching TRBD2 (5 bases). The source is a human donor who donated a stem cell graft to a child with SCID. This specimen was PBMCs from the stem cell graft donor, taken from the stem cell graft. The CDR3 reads CASSLAGGFGETDTQYF. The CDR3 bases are TGCGCCAGCAGCTTGGCCGGTGGATTCGGGGAAACAGATACGCAGTATTTT.